Listed here are 22 T cell receptor beta chains from one sample, sequenced in a study of blood T cell repertoires in COVID-19 (dated by TCRdb to the early 2020s). The library was obtained by the immunoSEQ multiplex PCR assay. The source is immuneACCESS, and TCRdb retained only in-frame sequences with V and J called. Part of the clones is not carried over; for the studies checked, unresolved V genes explain less than half of this, and the remainder is unexplained. The sample table lists roughly 360,000 clones, 75% to 90% of them with a count of one. The ten largest clones capture 5% to 6% of the sample. Specimen: PBMCs or T cells enriched from blood (not recorded which). These receptors were collected from a woman aged 45-65 years who had recovered from COVID-19.

Concerning this clone: Other DNA sequences from this sample encode an identical CDR3 as well. This sequence joins TRBV7-3 and TRBJ1-1; tentative D call: TRBD1 (6 bases). The CDR3 runs to 13 residues. The V end lost 6 bases, the J end lost 1 base, and 9 bases lay between the germline ends. From germline, CDR1 is SGHTA and CDR2 FQGTGA. The CDR3 sequence is CASSSQGNTEAFF. In DNA, the CDR3 is TGTGCCAGCAGTTCACAGGGGAACACTGAAGCTTTCTTT.

The chain carries TRBV7-2 and TRBJ1-1; D unresolved. This CDR3 has 14 residues. Germline CDR1 and CDR2: SGHTA and FQGNSA. V dropped 1 base and J dropped 1 base, with 7 bases sitting between them. CDR3 in amino acids: CASSLEMANTEAFF. The CDR3 region has the DNA TGTGCCAGCAGCTTAGAGATGGCGAACACTGAAGCTTTCTTT.

This clone was recorded once. The rearrangement joins TRBV28 to TRBJ1-1; D is unclear. Deletions cut 4 bases from V and 1 base from J, with 10 bases between. CDR1 and CDR2 from the germline V gene are MDHEN and SYDVKM. The CDR3 spans 14 residues. CDR3 region: CASSSPGRNTEAFF. The CDR3 DNA is TGTGCCAGCAGTTCCCCCGGTCGGAACACTGAAGCTTTCTTT. The complete variable domain, with remaining parts taken from reference TRBV28 and TRBJ1-1, reads DVKVTQSSRYLVKRTGEKVFLECVQDMDHENMFWYRQDPGLGLRLIYFSYDVKMKEKGDIPEGYSVSREKKERFSLILESASTNQTSMYLCASSSPGRNTEAFFGQGTRLTVV.

This sequence joins TRBV7-6 and TRBJ2-5; D remains ambiguous. Germline-derived CDR1 and CDR2 are SGHVS and FNYEAQ. The CDR3 length is 12 residues. The V gene lost 5 bases and the J gene lost 0 bases, with 4 bases spanning the gap. CDR3 bases: TGTGCCAGCAGCGTCGACCAAGAGACCCAGTACTTC. Protein: CASSVDQETQYF.

The gene calls are TRBV5-5 and TRBJ2-2, with TRBD2 identical over 10 bases. Germline V gene data show CDR1 as SGHKS and CDR2 as YYEKEE (reference sequence). V lost 4 bases, J lost 4 bases, and 13 bases stayed unmatched. CDR3 length: 18 residues. The CDR3 region is CASSGRPSGRAATGELFF. CDR3 nucleotides: TGTGCCAGCAGCGGCCGGCCGAGCGGGAGGGCGGCCACCGGGGAGCTGTTTTTT.

The genes are TRBV9 and TRBJ2-7; 8 positions match TRBD1. The CDR3 covers 15 residues. V trimming: 0 bases; J trimming: 2 bases; junction bases outside the gene matches: 4. Germline V lookup: CDR1 SGDLS, CDR2 YYNGEE. The CDR3 is CASSVAGQGAYEQYF. The CDR3, as DNA: TGTGCCAGCAGCGTAGCCGGACAGGGAGCCTACGAGCAGTACTTC. Full variable domain (remainder filled in from reference TRBV9 and TRBJ2-7): DSGVTQTPKHLITATGQRVTLRCSPRSGDLSVYWYQQSLDQGLQFLIQYYNGEERAKGNILERFSAQQFPDLHSELNLSSLELGDSALYFCASSVAGQGAYEQYFGPGTRLTVT.

This clone was picked up a small number of times. This chain joins TRBV9 and TRBJ2-3, with 7 bases lining up with TRBD1. The germline V gene has CDR1 SGDLS and CDR2 YYNGEE. CDR3 size: 13 residues. The V segment lost 4 bases and the J segment 5 bases; nucleotides outside the gene matches: 4. CDR3 region: CASSFQGVDTQYF. The CDR3, as DNA: TGTGCCAGCAGCTTTCAGGGGGTAGATACGCAGTATTTT. The variable domain in full, completed from reference TRBV9 and TRBJ2-3, reads DSGVTQTPKHLITATGQRVTLRCSPRSGDLSVYWYQQSLDQGLQFLIQYYNGEERAKGNILERFSAQQFPDLHSELNLSSLELGDSALYFCASSFQGVDTQYFGPGTRLTVL.

The chain carries TRBV28 and TRBJ2-3; 7 bases agree with TRBD1. Germline V lookup: CDR1 MDHEN, CDR2 SYDVKM. The V and J ends lost 6 bases and 4 bases, in that order; junction bases with no gene match: 16. The CDR3 has 17 residues. This chain's CDR3 is CASSPNFRTGGADTQYF. CDR3 nucleotide sequence: TGTGCCAGCAGCCCGAACTTTCGGACAGGTGGGGCAGATACGCAGTATTTT.

V usage is TRBV20-1 and J usage is TRBJ2-1; D gene ambiguous. The CDR3 has 12 amino acids. CDR1 DFQATT and CDR2 SNEGSKA come from the germline V gene (reference sequence). V lost 3 bases and J 6 bases, leaving 9 bases between the germline ends. Here the CDR3 reads CSASKSRNEQFF. The CDR3 coding sequence is TGCAGTGCTAGTAAGAGCCGCAATGAGCAGTTCTTC.

V and J are TRBV7-8 and TRBJ1-1; D might be TRBD1 (6 bases). The germline V gene encodes CDR1 SGHVS and CDR2 FQNEAQ. V gave up 5 bases and J gave up 4 bases, with 14 bases separating them. The CDR3 sequence is 14 residues long. In DNA form, the CDR3 reads TGTGCCAGCAGCCCGACAGGACCGGGCACTGAAGCTTTCTTT. This encodes CASSPTGPGTEAFF. Based on the CDR3 plus reference TRBV7-8 and TRBJ1-1, the full variable domain is GAGVSQSPRYKVAKRGQDVALRCDPISGHVSLFWYQQALGQGPEFLTYFQNEAQLDKSGLPSDRFFAERPEGSVSTLKIQRTQQEDSAVYLCASSPTGPGTEAFFGQGTRLTVV.

The genes are TRBV9 and TRBJ2-3; TRBD2 agrees at 8 bases. Germline CDR1 reads SGDLS; CDR2 reads YYNGEE. V trimming: 0 bases; J trimming: 4 bases; junction bases outside the gene matches: 25. The CDR3 is 22 amino acids. CDR3 loop: CASSVVSPVGRGRTSLPDTQYF. The CDR3 region has the DNA TGTGCCAGCAGCGTAGTAAGCCCAGTGGGTCGGGGGCGGACTAGCCTGCCAGATACGCAGTATTTT.

This clone has a handful of counts. The gene calls are TRBV4-3 and TRBJ2-2, with a weak D call TRBD2 (5 bases). Germline CDR1 reads LGHNA; CDR2 reads YSLEER. The CDR3 contains 18 residues. Trimming pared 0 bases from V and 4 bases from J, leaving 18 bases between. CDR3 nucleotides: TGCGCCAGCAGCCAAGACGGGCCCGAGGGTAGGAGCACCGGGGAGCTGTTTTTT. Translating gives CASSQDGPEGRSTGELFF.

This clone was seen only once. The chain links TRBV7-2 to TRBJ2-3; 12 bases map to TRBD2. Trimming at V came to 5 bases and at J to 7 bases, leaving 10 bases not matched to a gene. The germline gives CDR1 SGHTA, CDR2 FQGNSA. CDR3 length equals 16 residues. The CDR3 DNA is TGTGCCAGCAGCCCGACTAGCGGGGGCTTCGGGTATACGCAGTATTTT. This translates into CASSPTSGGFGYTQYF.

The V and J genes are TRBV4-1 and TRBJ1-3; D gene uncertain. Germline V gives CDR1 MGHRA, CDR2 YSYEKL. The CDR3 covers 15 residues. Trimming shortened V by 1 base and J by 4 bases, and 11 bases separated the two germline ends. CDR3 sequence reads: CASSQVSEPGNTIYF. DNA of the CDR3: TGCGCCAGCAGCCAAGTCAGCGAGCCCGGAAACACCATATATTTT.

The CDR3 DNA follows: TGTGCCTGGAGTGCACCGGGATCACGCCTTCTCTATGGCTACACCTTC. Protein product: CAWSAPGSRLLYGYTF. The chain recombines TRBV30 with TRBJ1-2; no clear D. Germline V CDR1 and CDR2: GTSNPN, SVGIG (reference sequence). Trimming took off 1 base at V and 4 bases at J, with 19 bases between the two ends. This CDR3 spans 16 amino acids.

The chain recombines TRBV15 with TRBJ1-2, with TRBD1 matching over 9 bases. The CDR3 totals 16 residues. J gave up 5 bases and V 3 bases, and 10 bases lay outside the gene matches. The germline V gene has CDR1 LNHNV and CDR2 YYDKDF (reference sequence). Written as DNA, the CDR3 is TGTGCCACCAGCAGTGAACAGGGGGCCGCGACTTATGGCTACACCTTC. Translating gives CATSSEQGAATYGYTF.

This clone occurred once. This rearrangement joins TRBV6-6 to TRBJ1-3, with 12 positions matching TRBD1. Per germline, CDR1 MNHNY and CDR2 SVGAGI (reference sequence). This CDR3 has 15 amino acids. The junction had 6 bases not matched to a gene; V was cut back by 6 bases and J by 6 bases. CDR3 loop: CASSRDRGLENTIYF. The CDR3 nucleotides are TGTGCCAGCAGCCGGGACAGGGGGCTTGAAAACACCATATATTTT.

This chain links TRBV7-9 with TRBJ1-1; D possibly corresponds to TRBD1 (6 bases). The germline gives CDR1 SEHNR, CDR2 FQNEAQ (reference sequence). Trimming left V 11 bases short and J 5 bases short, with 21 bases between. CDR3 length: 14 amino acids. CDR3 protein: CALGELQGWTEAFF. CDR3 DNA: TGTGCCCTGGGGGAGCTACAGGGTTGGACTGAAGCTTTCTTT.

In nucleotides, the CDR3 is TGTGCCAGCTCACTCCTCCTCACAGATACGCAGTATTTT. This gives the protein CASSLLLTDTQYF. This chain links TRBV18 with TRBJ2-3; D unresolved. This CDR3 is 13 amino acids long. V lost 4 bases and J lost 2, with 7 bases in between. Germline V gene sequence: CDR1 KGHSH, CDR2 LQKENI.

This chain joins TRBV2 and TRBJ1-2, with 9 bases fitting TRBD1. Trimming removed 4 bases from V and 8 bases from J; junction bases left unmatched: 14. This CDR3 is built from 16 residues. From germline, CDR1 is SNHLY and CDR2 FYNNEI. The CDR3 nucleotides are TGTGCCAGCAGTGCTTCACAGGGGGCCGCGTCCAGGGGCTACACCTTC. Translation: CASSASQGAASRGYTF.

This clone was found a few times. The chain links TRBV25-1 to TRBJ2-7; D gene ambiguous. This CDR3 spans 14 amino acids. The germline gives CDR1 MGHDK, CDR2 SYGVNS. V dropped 3 bases and J dropped 4 bases, with 13 bases sitting between them. Written as DNA, the CDR3 is TGTGCCAGCAGTGACGCAGGAAGATTGTACGAGCAGTACTTC. Its protein is CASSDAGRLYEQYF.

The rearrangement joins TRBV5-5 to TRBJ2-3; perhaps TRBD2 as D (6 bases). The CDR3 sequence is 14 residues long. The germline V and J ends were trimmed by 1 base and 4 bases, with 10 bases remaining between them. Germline V gene lookup returns CDR1 SGHKS and CDR2 YYEKEE (reference sequence). For the CDR3, the DNA is TGTGCCAGCAGCTTGCTGGAGGGCGCAGATACGCAGTATTTT. This gives the protein CASSLLEGADTQYF.